Presented here are 30 T cell receptor beta chains from one specimen sequenced in a study of T cell responses to AZD1222 COVID-19 vaccine. TCRdb's table, derived via immunoSEQ multiplex PCR, lists solely in-frame clones and lacks some. In the table there are 150,000 to 200,000 clones, 90% of which are singletons. The sequencing here drew on peripheral blood, taken 28 days after the second AZD1222 dose. Every receptor here comes from an adult who received the AZD1222 COVID-19 vaccine.

The chain carries TRBV11-2 and TRBJ1-2; D call uncertain. Germline lookup yields CDR1 SGHAT and CDR2 FQNNGV. This CDR3 is built from 11 residues. Trimming pared 5 bases from V and 3 bases from J, leaving 4 bases between. CDR3 nucleotides: TGTGCCAGCAGCCCATACTATGGCTACACCTTC. Translation: CASSPYYGYTF.

The chain employs TRBV6-1 and TRBJ2-5, with D maybe TRBD1 (6 bases). This CDR3 spans 16 amino acids. The germline V gene has CDR1 MNHNS and CDR2 SASEGT. Trimming shortened V by 0 bases and J by 7 bases, and 18 bases separated the two germline ends. Written as DNA, the CDR3 is TGTGCCAGCAGTGAAGCGCGACAGGCCAAAGCTGGGACCCAGTACTTC. Its protein is CASSEARQAKAGTQYF.

The chain carries TRBV6-5 and TRBJ1-2, with no clear D. Deletions cut 8 bases from V and 0 bases from J, with 7 bases between. The CDR3 loop spans 12 amino acids. From germline, CDR1 is MNHEY and CDR2 SVGAGI. In DNA, the CDR3 is TGTGCCAGCGGATCAGCTAACTATGGCTACACCTTC. Translated, it gives CASGSANYGYTF.

The chain carries TRBV19 and TRBJ2-6; 12 bases are a match to TRBD1. With 7 bases clipped from V and 3 bases from J, the junction kept 4 bases outside the gene matches. Germline loops: CDR1 LNHDA, CDR2 SQIVND (reference sequence). This CDR3 comprises 16 residues. The CDR3 coding sequence is TGTGCCAGTATGGGACAGGGGGCGCTTGGGGCCAACGTCCTGACTTTC. Its protein is CASMGQGALGANVLTF.

The chain is built from TRBV28 and TRBJ1-5; TRBD1 aligns across 9 bases. CDR1 is MDHEN, CDR2 SYDVKM, per germline. This CDR3 comprises 15 residues. With 3 bases clipped from V and 9 bases from J, the junction kept 9 bases outside the gene matches. The CDR3 coding sequence is TGTGCCAGCAGTTTTGGACAGGGGCTCCATCGGCCCCAGCATTTT. It is translated as CASSFGQGLHRPQHF.

This chain links TRBV25-1 with TRBJ2-6, with D perhaps given as TRBD1 or TRBD2 (6 bases each). Trimming took 4 bases from V and 0 from J, leaving 7 bases between them. This CDR3 region has 15 residues. From germline, CDR1 is MGHDK and CDR2 SYGVNS. The CDR3 sequence is CASSGGASGANVLTF. The CDR3 DNA reads TGTGCCAGCAGTGGGGGGGCCTCTGGGGCCAACGTCCTGACTTTC.

The chain combines TRBV4-2 with TRBJ2-5, with 16 bases identical to TRBD2. V gave up 1 base and J gave up 2 bases; unmatched junction bases: 7. The CDR3 length is 19 residues. CDR1 is LGHNA and CDR2 is YNFKEQ in the germline V gene. CDR3: CASSQAGTSGRDQQETQYF. As DNA, the CDR3 is TGTGCCAGCAGCCAAGCCGGGACTAGCGGGAGGGACCAACAAGAGACCCAGTACTTC.

The chain uses TRBV29-1 and TRBJ1-2, with TRBD1 identical over 7 bases. Germline V CDR1 and CDR2: SQVTM, ANQGSEA. The V gene end was trimmed by 7 bases and the J gene end by 6 bases; junction bases not matched to a gene: 8. This CDR3 spans 12 amino acids. The CDR3 protein is CSAVTGTHGYTF. As DNA, the CDR3 is TGCAGCGCCGTGACAGGGACCCATGGCTACACCTTC.

The chain employs TRBV19 and TRBJ2-5, with D unresolved. This CDR3 is built from 12 residues. Trimming shortened V by 7 bases and J by 3 bases, and 9 bases separated the two germline ends. Per germline, CDR1 LNHDA and CDR2 SQIVND (reference sequence). CDR3 sequence (DNA): TGTGCCAGTACCCACACAGAAGAGACCCAGTACTTC. It translates to CASTHTEETQYF.

The gene calls are TRBV4-2 and TRBJ1-2; D is perhaps TRBD1 (5 bases). This CDR3 comprises 10 residues. V was pared by 8 bases and J by 14 bases, with 15 bases between. The germline gives CDR1 LGHNA, CDR2 YNFKEQ. CDR3 region: CASFKRGSTF. The CDR3 DNA reads TGTGCCAGCTTCAAAAGGGGTTCGACCTTC.

This chain joins TRBV5-6 and TRBJ1-3; the D is unclear. Trimming left V 1 base short and J 1 base short, with 15 bases between. Germline V gene sequence: CDR1 SGHDT, CDR2 YYEEEE. The CDR3 extends over 17 amino acids. CDR3 region: CASSLIPVRRSGNTIYF. CDR3 coding DNA: TGTGCCAGCAGCTTGATTCCTGTTAGGAGGTCTGGAAACACCATATATTTT. The full variable domain, in which reference TRBV5-6 and TRBJ1-3 provide the parts outside the CDR3, is DAGVTQSPTHLIKTRGQQVTLRCSPKSGHDTVSWYQQALGQGPQFIFQYYEEEERQRGNFPDRFSGHQFPNYSSELNVNALLLGDSALYLCASSLIPVRRSGNTIYFGEGSWLTVV.

The chain is built from TRBV19 and TRBJ2-5, with 8 bases matching TRBD2. The CDR3 is 16 residues long. The J segment lost 1 base and the V segment lost 10 bases, leaving 14 bases of the junction unmatched. Germline CDR1 LNHDA, CDR2 SQIVND (reference sequence). CDR3 residues: CATQIVYSGTQETQYF. The CDR3 DNA reads TGTGCCACCCAAATCGTCTATAGCGGGACCCAAGAGACCCAGTACTTC.

The CDR3 loop reads CAWTTGYGYTF. The DNA of the CDR3 is TGTGCCTGGACGACGGGATATGGCTACACCTTC. The chain employs TRBV30 and TRBJ1-2; D gene uncertain. Germline V CDR1 and CDR2: GTSNPN, SVGIG (reference sequence). V gave up 4 bases and J gave up 5 bases, with 8 bases separating them. The CDR3 extends over 11 amino acids.

The V and J genes are TRBV5-4 and TRBJ2-1; a weak D match, TRBD2 (7 bases). This CDR3 is built from 16 residues. The V gene's germline CDR1 is SGHNT and CDR2 YYREEE (reference sequence). V was shortened by 0 bases and J by 2 bases, with 12 bases between the two germline ends. CDR3 nucleotide sequence: TGTGCCAGCAGCTTGGCTGCCGGGGGGCCCTACAATGAGCAGTTCTTC. Translated: CASSLAAGGPYNEQFF.

As to this clone: A junction boundary mismatches the germline segment, possibly from a read error. The gene calls are TRBV19 and TRBJ1-5; no clear D gene. CDR1 LNHDA and CDR2 SQIVND come from the germline V gene (reference sequence). This CDR3 has 17 amino acids. CDR3 amino acids: CATSEDGSFVGNQPQHF. In DNA form, the CDR3 reads TGTGCCACTAGTGAGGACGGCAGCTTCGTCGGCAATCAGCCCCAGCATTTT.

The table lists this clone with a count of one. The chain is built from TRBV19 and TRBJ1-5; weak D call: TRBD1 (5 bases). This CDR3 has 14 amino acids. Trimming cost V 6 bases and J 5 bases, with 14 bases left between them. Germline CDR1 LNHDA, CDR2 SQIVND (reference sequence). The CDR3 protein is CASRRRGEDQPQHF. The CDR3 DNA follows: TGTGCCAGTAGAAGAAGGGGAGAGGATCAGCCCCAGCATTTT.

The chain combines TRBV21-1 with TRBJ2-1; no check of the table's D call, TRBD2, against the DNA was made. TRBV21-1 has pseudogene status. The CDR3 covers 17 residues. The CDR3: CASSKGPPTVPYNEQFF. CDR3 nucleotide sequence: TGTGCCAGCAGCAAAGGTCCCCCAACGGTTCCCTACAATGAGCAGTTCTTC.

This rearrangement joins TRBV9 to TRBJ2-5, with 11 bases fitting TRBD2. J lost 5 bases, V lost 7 bases, and 10 bases had no gene match. The CDR3 consists of 15 residues. Germline V CDR1 and CDR2: SGDLS, YYNGEE. The CDR3 sequence is CASGIAGGPGETQYF. In nucleotides, the CDR3 is TGTGCCAGCGGGATAGCGGGAGGGCCGGGGGAGACCCAGTACTTC. Complete variable domain (other parts from reference TRBV9 and TRBJ2-5): DSGVTQTPKHLITATGQRVTLRCSPRSGDLSVYWYQQSLDQGLQFLIQYYNGEERAKGNILERFSAQQFPDLHSELNLSSLELGDSALYFCASGIAGGPGETQYFGPGTRLLVL.

The chain joins TRBV9 to TRBJ2-2; the D gene could be TRBD1 or TRBD2 (5 bases each). CDR3 length: 15 amino acids. Germline CDR1 is SGDLS and CDR2 is YYNGEE. Trimming left V 6 bases short and J 6 bases short, with 18 bases between. CDR3 loop: CASTPGLQAAGELFF. The DNA for the CDR3 is TGTGCCAGCACTCCGGGGCTACAAGCGGCCGGGGAGCTGTTTTTT.

This clone was picked up a small number of times. The chain uses TRBV7-8 and TRBJ1-1, with D possibly matching TRBD1 (5 bases). Looked up from germline, CDR1 is SGHVS and CDR2 is FQNEAQ. CDR3 size: 13 residues. The V gene lost 3 bases and the J gene lost 5 bases, with 10 bases spanning the gap. The CDR3 here is CASSFDSSTEAFF. The DNA for the CDR3 is TGTGCCAGCAGCTTCGACAGTAGTACTGAAGCTTTCTTT.

The V gene is TRBV7-6, the J gene TRBJ2-1; 7 bases match TRBD2. Germline CDR1 SGHVS, CDR2 FNYEAQ. Germline trimming cut 1 base from V and 4 bases from J; bases unmatched to any gene: 7. The CDR3 runs to 16 residues. CDR3 in amino acids: CASSLGGSGYYNEQFF. The DNA of the CDR3 is TGTGCCAGCAGCTTAGGTGGTAGCGGGTATTACAATGAGCAGTTCTTC.

This rearrangement joins TRBV14 to TRBJ2-1; TRBD2 matches 15 bases. V was clipped by 4 bases and J by 0 bases; unmatched bases: 4. Germline V gene data show CDR1 as SGHDN and CDR2 as FVKESK. This CDR3 has 18 residues. The CDR3 protein is CASSPGLAGGSSYNEQFF. For the CDR3, the DNA is TGTGCCAGCAGCCCGGGACTAGCGGGAGGTAGCTCCTACAATGAGCAGTTCTTC.

The gene calls are TRBV2 and TRBJ1-5; tentative D call: TRBD1 (6 bases). Germline values: CDR1 SNHLY, CDR2 FYNNEI. The CDR3 loop spans 13 amino acids. Trimming shortened V by 6 bases and J by 2 bases, and 8 bases separated the two germline ends. As DNA, the CDR3 is TGTGCCAGCAGCCGGGGGCGCAATCAGCCCCAGCATTTT. Amino acids: CASSRGRNQPQHF.

The rearrangement links TRBV12-3 or TRBV12-4 to TRBJ1-1, with no clear D. The CDR3 runs to 13 residues. V was trimmed by 7 bases and J by 1 base, leaving 10 bases between them. The DNA of the CDR3 is TGTGCCAGCATCCCCCGACAGAACACTGAAGCTTTCTTT. It codes for CASIPRQNTEAFF.

The chain joins TRBV3-1 (or the pseudogene TRBV3-2) to TRBJ1-4, with unresolved D. Germline values: CDR1 LGHDT, CDR2 YNNKEL (reference sequence). The CDR3 has 12 residues. Trimming took 1 base from V and 5 from J, leaving 2 bases between them. The CDR3 protein is CASSQVNEKLFF. The DNA for the CDR3 is TGTGCCAGCAGCCAAGTAAATGAAAAACTGTTTTTT.

This chain joins TRBV11-2 and TRBJ2-5, with 9 bases that match TRBD1. Trimming at V came to 1 base and at J to 2 bases, leaving 8 bases not matched to a gene. Germline values: CDR1 SGHAT, CDR2 FQNNGV. There are 17 residues in the CDR3. CDR3 in DNA: TGTGCCAGCAGCTTAGGATCGACAGGGGGTAATCAAGAGACCCAGTACTTC. Translating gives CASSLGSTGGNQETQYF.

The chain has TRBV19 and TRBJ2-3; the D is unclear. V was trimmed by 5 bases and J by 0 bases, leaving 9 bases between them. CDR3 size: 14 residues. CDR1 and CDR2 from the germline V gene are LNHDA and SQIVND (reference sequence). Here the CDR3 reads CASSYIDSTDTQYF. The CDR3 coding sequence is TGTGCCAGTAGTTATATCGATAGCACAGATACGCAGTATTTT.

This clone was found once. The rearrangement links TRBV9 to TRBJ1-3; a weak D match, TRBD1 (5 bases). The germline gives CDR1 SGDLS, CDR2 YYNGEE. V gave up 0 bases and J gave up 3 bases, with 10 bases separating them. The CDR3 sequence is 15 residues long. The chain's CDR3 is CASSVGQGGGNTIYF. The CDR3 bases are TGTGCCAGCAGCGTAGGGCAGGGTGGTGGAAACACCATATATTTT.

The V gene is TRBV7-3, the J gene TRBJ2-2; unclear D gene. There are 14 residues in the CDR3. Per germline, CDR1 SGHTA and CDR2 FQGTGA. Trimming pared 3 bases from V and 0 bases from J, leaving 5 bases between. The CDR3 DNA reads as TGTGCCAGCAGCTTCCGCTCGAACACCGGGGAGCTGTTTTTT. Translated: CASSFRSNTGELFF. Based on the CDR3 plus reference TRBV7-3 and TRBJ2-2, the full variable domain is GAGVSQTPSNKVTEKGKYVELRCDPISGHTALYWYRQSLGQGPEFLIYFQGTGAADDSGLPNDRFFAVRPEGSVSTLKIQRTERGDSAVYLCASSFRSNTGELFFGEGSRLTVL.

This chain uses TRBV12-2 with TRBJ1-2. TRBV12-2 constitutes a pseudogene. The CDR3 spans 13 residues. CDR3 amino acids: CASRLPERYGYTF. The CDR3 coding sequence is TGTGCAAGTCGCTTGCCGGAGCGCTATGGCTACACCTTC.